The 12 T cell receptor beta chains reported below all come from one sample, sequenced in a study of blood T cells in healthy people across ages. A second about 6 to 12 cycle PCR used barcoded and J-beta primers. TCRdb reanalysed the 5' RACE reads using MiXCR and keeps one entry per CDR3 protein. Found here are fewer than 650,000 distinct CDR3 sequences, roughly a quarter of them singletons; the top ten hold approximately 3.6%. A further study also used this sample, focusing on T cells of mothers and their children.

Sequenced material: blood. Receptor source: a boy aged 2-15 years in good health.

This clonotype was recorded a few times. CDR3 loop: CASSELSGGAIGELFF. CDR3 in DNA: TGTGCCAGCAGTGAACTAAGCGGGGGGGCGATCGGGGAGCTGTTTTTT. The chain recombines TRBV25-1 with TRBJ1-1, with TRBD2 identical over 10 bases. The J call may be mistaken, given a closer DNA end match to TRBJ2-2. The CDR3 loop spans 16 amino acids. Germline assignment: CDR1 MGHDK and CDR2 SYGVNS.

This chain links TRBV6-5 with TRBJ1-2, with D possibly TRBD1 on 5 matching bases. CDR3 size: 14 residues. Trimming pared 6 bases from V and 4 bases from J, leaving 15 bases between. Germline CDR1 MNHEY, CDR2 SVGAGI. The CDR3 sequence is CASSRDSDLYGYTF. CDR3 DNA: TGTGCCAGCAGCCGAGACAGTGACCTCTATGGCTACACCTTC.

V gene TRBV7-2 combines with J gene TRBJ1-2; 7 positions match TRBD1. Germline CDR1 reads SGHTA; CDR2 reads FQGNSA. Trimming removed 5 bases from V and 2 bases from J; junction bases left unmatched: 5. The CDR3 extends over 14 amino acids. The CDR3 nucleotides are TGTGCCAGCAGCGGGACAGTGAAAAACTATGGCTACACCTTC. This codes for CASSGTVKNYGYTF. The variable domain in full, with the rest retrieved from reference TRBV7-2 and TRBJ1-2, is GAGVSQSPSNKVTEKGKDVELRCDPISGHTALYWYRQSLGQGLEFLIYFQGNSAPDKSGLPSDRFSAERTGGSVSTLTIQRTQQEDSAVYLCASSGTVKNYGYTFGSGTRLTVV.

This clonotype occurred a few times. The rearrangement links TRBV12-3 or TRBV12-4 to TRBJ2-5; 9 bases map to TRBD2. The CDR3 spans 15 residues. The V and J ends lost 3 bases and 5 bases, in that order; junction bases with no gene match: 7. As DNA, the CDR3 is TGTGCCAGCAGTTTCTCGGGGACTAGCCGGGAGACCCAGTACTTC. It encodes CASSFSGTSRETQYF.

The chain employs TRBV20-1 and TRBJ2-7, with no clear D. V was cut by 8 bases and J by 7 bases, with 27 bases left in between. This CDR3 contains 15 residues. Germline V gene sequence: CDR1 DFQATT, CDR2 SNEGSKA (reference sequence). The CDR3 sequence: CSREWGRKRIKEQYF. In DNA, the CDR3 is TGCAGTAGAGAATGGGGTAGGAAACGGATAAAGGAGCAGTACTTC.

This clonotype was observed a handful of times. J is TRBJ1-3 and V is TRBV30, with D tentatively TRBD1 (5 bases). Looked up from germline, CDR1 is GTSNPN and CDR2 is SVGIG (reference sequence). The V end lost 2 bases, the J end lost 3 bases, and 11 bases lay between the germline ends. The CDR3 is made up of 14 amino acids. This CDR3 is CAWSLGHDGNTIYF. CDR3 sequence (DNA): TGTGCCTGGAGTTTAGGACACGATGGAAACACCATATATTTT.

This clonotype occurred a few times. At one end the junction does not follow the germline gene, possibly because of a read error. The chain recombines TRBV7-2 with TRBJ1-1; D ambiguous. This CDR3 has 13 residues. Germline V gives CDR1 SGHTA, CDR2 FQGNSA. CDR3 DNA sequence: TGTGCCAGCAGCCAAAGATTCAACAGTGAAGCTTTCTTT. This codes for CASSQRFNSEAFF.

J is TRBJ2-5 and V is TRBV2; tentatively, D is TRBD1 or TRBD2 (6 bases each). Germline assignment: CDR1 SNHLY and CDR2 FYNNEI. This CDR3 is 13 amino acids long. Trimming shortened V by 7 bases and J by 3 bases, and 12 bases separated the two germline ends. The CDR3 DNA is TGTGCCAGCAAGGTGGGGGGCAAAGAGACCCAGTACTTC. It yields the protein CASKVGGKETQYF.

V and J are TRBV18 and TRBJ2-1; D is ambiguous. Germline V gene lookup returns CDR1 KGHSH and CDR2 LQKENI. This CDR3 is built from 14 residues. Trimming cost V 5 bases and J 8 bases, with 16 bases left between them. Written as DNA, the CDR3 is TGTGCCAGCTCATCGGGCCATCCCGCGGATGAGCAGTTCTTC. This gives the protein CASSSGHPADEQFF. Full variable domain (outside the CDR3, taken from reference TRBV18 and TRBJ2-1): NAGVMQNPRHLVRRRGQEARLRCSPMKGHSHVYWYRQLPEEGLKFMVYLQKENIIDESGMPKERFSAEFPKEGPSILRIQQVVRGDSAAYFCASSSGHPADEQFFGPGTRLTVL.

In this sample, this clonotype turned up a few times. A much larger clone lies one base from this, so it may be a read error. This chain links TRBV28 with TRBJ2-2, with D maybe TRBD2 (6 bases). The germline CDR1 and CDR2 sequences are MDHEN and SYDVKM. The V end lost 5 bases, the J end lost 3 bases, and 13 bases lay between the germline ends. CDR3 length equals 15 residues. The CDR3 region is CASSPRLVDTGELFF. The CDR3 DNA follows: TGTGCCAGCAGTCCCCGACTAGTGGACACCGGGGAGCTGTTTTTT.

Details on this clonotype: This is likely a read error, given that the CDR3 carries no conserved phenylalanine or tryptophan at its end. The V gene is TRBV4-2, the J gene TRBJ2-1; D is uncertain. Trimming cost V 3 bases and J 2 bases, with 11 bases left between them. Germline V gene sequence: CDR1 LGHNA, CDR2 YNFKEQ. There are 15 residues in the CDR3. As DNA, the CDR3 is TGTGCCAGCAGCCAGGATGGGGTAGCCTACAATGAGCAGTTCTTA. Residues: CASSQDGVAYNEQFL.

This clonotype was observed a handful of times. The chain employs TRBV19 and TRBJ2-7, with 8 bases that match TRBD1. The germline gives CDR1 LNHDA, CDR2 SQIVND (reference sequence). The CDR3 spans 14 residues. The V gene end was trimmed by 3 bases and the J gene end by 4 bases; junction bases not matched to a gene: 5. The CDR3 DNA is TGTGCCAGTAGTATTGCCCAGGGGGCTTACGAGCAGTACTTC. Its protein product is CASSIAQGAYEQYF. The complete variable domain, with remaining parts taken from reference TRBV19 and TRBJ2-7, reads DGGITQSPKYLFRKEGQNVTLSCEQNLNHDAMYWYRQDPGQGLRLIYYSQIVNDFQKGDIAEGYSVSREKKESFPLTVTSAQKNPTAFYLCASSIAQGAYEQYFGPGTRLTVT.